This T cell receptor beta chain derives from a study of blood T cells in healthy people across ages. The authors ran a second PCR of 7 to 11 cycles using a sample-barcoded 5' primer and a J-beta primer mix. TCRdb analysed the 5' RACE reads with MiXCR anew, one entry per CDR3 protein. The repertoire consists of about 1.6 million distinct CDR3 sequences, with approximately 32% occurring once and the leading ten covering about 11%. A note on this clonotype: One end of the junction does not line up with germline, which may come from a read error.

The CDR3 is made up of 18 amino acids. Germline lookup yields CDR1 MGHRA and CDR2 YSYEKL. The sample taken for sequencing was blood. The rearrangement joins TRBV4-1 to TRBJ2-1; TRBD2 matches 8 bases. The clonotype originates from a woman younger than 45 in good health. Here the CDR3 DNA reads TGCGCCATCAGCCCTGGGTCGAGGCGGGAGGTTTCCTACAATGAGCAGTTCTTC. It is translated as CAISPGSRREVSYNEQFF.